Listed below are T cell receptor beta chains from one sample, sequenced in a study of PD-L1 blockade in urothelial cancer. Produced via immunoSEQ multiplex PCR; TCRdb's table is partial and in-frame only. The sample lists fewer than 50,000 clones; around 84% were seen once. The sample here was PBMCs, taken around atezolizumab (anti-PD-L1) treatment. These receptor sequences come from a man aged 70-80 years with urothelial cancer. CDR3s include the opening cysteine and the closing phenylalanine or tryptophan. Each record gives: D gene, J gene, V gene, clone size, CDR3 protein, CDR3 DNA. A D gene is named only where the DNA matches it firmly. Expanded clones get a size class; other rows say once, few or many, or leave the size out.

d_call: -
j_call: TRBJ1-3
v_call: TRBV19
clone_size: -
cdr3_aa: CASSQNRDSGNTIYF
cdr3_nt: TGTGCCAGTAGTCAAAACCGGGACTCTGGAAACACCATATATTTT

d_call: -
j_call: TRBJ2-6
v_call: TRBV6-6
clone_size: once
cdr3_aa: CASILPGANVLTF
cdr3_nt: TGTGCCAGCATCCTCCCTGGGGCCAACGTCCTGACTTTC

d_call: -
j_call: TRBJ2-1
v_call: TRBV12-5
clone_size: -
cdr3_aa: CASGKGADYNEQFF
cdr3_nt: TGTGCTAGTGGAAAAGGAGCGGACTACAATGAGCAGTTCTTC

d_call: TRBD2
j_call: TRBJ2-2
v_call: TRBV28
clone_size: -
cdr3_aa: CASRLAGTGELFF
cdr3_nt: TGTGCCAGCAGACTAGCGGGAACCGGGGAGCTGTTTTTT

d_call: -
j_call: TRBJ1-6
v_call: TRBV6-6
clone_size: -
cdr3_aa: CASSNQGSRNSPLHF
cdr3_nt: TGTGCCAGCAGTAACCAGGGTAGTCGGAATTCACCCCTCCACTTT

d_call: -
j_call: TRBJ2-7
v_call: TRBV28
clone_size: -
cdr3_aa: CASSLRAGGRASYEQYF
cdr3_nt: TGTGCCAGCAGTTTAAGGGCCGGGGGACGGGCCTCCTACGAGCAGTACTTC

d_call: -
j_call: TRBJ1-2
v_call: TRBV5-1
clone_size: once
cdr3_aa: CASSLSREAYYGYTF
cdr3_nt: TGCGCCAGCAGCTTGTCGCGGGAAGCTTACTATGGCTACACCTTC

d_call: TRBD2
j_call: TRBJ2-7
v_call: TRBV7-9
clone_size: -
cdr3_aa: CASSLGAGGPYEQYF
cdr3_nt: TGTGCCAGCAGCTTAGGAGCGGGAGGGCCTTACGAGCAGTACTTC

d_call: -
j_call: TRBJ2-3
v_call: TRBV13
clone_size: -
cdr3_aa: CASRRQAGTTDTQYF
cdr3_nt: TGTGCCAGCAGGAGACAGGCAGGAACGACAGATACGCAGTATTTT

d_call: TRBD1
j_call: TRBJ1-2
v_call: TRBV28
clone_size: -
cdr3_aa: CASTGQGLGYGYTF
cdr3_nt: TGTGCCAGCACCGGACAGGGTCTGGGCTATGGCTACACCTTC

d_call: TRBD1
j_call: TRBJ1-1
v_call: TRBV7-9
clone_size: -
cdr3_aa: CASTDRENTEAFF
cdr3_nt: TGTGCCAGCACCGACAGGGAGAACACTGAAGCTTTCTTT

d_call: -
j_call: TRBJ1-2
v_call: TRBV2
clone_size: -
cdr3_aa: CASNLGTELVGGYTF
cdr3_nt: TGTGCCAGCAACCTAGGGACTGAATTGGTTGGGGGCTACACCTTC

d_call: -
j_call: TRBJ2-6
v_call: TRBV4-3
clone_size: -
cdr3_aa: CASSQEQILSGANVLTF
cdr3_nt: TGCGCCAGCAGCCAAGAACAGATCCTCTCTGGGGCCAACGTCCTGACTTTC

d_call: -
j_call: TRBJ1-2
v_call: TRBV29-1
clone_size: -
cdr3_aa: CSVEGEPGDPNYGYTF
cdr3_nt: TGCAGCGTTGAAGGTGAACCAGGCGATCCTAACTATGGCTACACCTTC

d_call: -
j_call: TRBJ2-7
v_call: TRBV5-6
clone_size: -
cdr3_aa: CASRPSSGFEQYF
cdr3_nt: TGTGCCAGCAGGCCATCTTCGGGGTTCGAGCAGTACTTC

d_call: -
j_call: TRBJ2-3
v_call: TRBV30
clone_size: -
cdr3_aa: CAWSFPRASTDTQYF
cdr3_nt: TGTGCCTGGAGTTTCCCCAGGGCTAGCACAGATACGCAGTATTTT

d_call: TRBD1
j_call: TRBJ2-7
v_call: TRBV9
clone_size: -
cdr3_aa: CASSGSTGAEVYEQYF
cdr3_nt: TGTGCCAGCAGCGGATCCACAGGGGCCGAGGTATACGAGCAGTACTTC

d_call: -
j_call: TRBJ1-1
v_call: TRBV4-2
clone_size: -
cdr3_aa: CASSPLALNTEAFF
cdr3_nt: TGTGCCAGCAGCCCCCTGGCCCTGAACACTGAAGCTTTCTTT

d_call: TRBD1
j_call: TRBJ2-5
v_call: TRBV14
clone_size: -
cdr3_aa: CASSRDRGQETQYF
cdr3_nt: TGTGCCAGCAGCCGGGACAGGGGTCAAGAGACCCAGTACTTC

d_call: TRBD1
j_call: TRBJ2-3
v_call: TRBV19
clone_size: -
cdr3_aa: CASSPGQGGYTDTQYF
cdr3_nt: TGTGCCAGTAGTCCAGGACAGGGTGGTTATACAGATACGCAGTATTTT

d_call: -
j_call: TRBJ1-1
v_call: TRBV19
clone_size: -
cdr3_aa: CASTLRGGARAFF
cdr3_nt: TGTGCCAGTACCCTAAGGGGGGGAGCGAGAGCTTTCTTT

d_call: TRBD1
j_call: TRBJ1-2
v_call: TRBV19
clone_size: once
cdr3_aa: CASSGTGVEGYGYTF
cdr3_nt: TGTGCCAGTAGCGGGACAGGGGTAGAGGGTTATGGCTACACCTTC

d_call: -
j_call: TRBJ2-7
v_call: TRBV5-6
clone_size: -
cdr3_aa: CASSLGLDGTYEQYF
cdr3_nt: TGTGCCAGCAGCTTAGGTCTGGACGGGACCTACGAGCAGTACTTC

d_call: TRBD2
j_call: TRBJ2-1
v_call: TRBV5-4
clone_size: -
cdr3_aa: CASRFSRSGGNNEQFF
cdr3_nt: TGTGCCAGCAGATTCTCTCGAAGCGGGGGAAACAATGAGCAGTTCTTC

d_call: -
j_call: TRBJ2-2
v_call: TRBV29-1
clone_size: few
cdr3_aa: CSVAQATTGELFF
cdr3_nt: TGCAGCGTTGCTCAGGCGACCACCGGGGAGCTGTTTTTT

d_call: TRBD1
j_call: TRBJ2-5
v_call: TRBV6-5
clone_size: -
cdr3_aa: CASSLTGDGRETQYF
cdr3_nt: TGTGCCAGCAGCCTGACAGGGGACGGGCGAGAGACCCAGTACTTC

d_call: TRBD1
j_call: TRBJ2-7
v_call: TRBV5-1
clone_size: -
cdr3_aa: CASSSGHRDRAYEQYF
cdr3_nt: TGCGCCAGCAGCTCGGGACACCGGGACAGGGCCTACGAGCAGTACTTC

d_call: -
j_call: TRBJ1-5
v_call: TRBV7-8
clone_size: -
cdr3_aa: CASSLRGSQPQHF
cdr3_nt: TGTGCCAGCAGCTTGAGAGGGAGCCAGCCCCAGCATTTT

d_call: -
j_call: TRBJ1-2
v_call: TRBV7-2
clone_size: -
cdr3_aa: CASSFSATGNYGYTF
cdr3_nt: TGTGCCAGCAGCTTTTCCGCAACAGGGAACTATGGCTACACCTTC

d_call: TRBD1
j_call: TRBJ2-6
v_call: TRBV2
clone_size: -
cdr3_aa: CASIPGQGLGGANVLTF
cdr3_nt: TGTGCCAGCATTCCGGGACAGGGGTTAGGTGGGGCCAACGTCCTGACTTTC

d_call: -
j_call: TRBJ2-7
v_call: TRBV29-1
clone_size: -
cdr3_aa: CSIYRGGEQYF
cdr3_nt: TGCAGCATTTACAGGGGAGGCGAGCAGTACTTC

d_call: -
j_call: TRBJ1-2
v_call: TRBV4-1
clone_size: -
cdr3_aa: CASSQAQAFYGYTF
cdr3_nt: TGCGCCAGCAGCCAAGCGCAGGCCTTCTATGGCTACACCTTC

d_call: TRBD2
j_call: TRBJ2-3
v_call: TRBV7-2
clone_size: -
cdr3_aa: CASSLFPGLAGTDTQYF
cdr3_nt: TGTGCCAGCAGCCTATTTCCGGGACTAGCGGGTACAGATACGCAGTATTTT

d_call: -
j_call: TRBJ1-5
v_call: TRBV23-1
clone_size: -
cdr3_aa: CASSGYDYRGQPQHF
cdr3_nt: TGCGCCAGCAGCGGCTACGACTACCGGGGACAGCCCCAGCATTTT

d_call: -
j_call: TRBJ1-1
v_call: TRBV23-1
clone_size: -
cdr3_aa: CASSISPPHLTGNAEAFF
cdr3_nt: TGCGCCAGCAGCATATCTCCACCCCACTTAACAGGGAACGCTGAAGCTTTCTTT

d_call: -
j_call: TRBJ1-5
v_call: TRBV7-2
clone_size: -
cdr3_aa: CASSLGVQQPQHF
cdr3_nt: TGTGCCAGCAGCTTAGGAGTACAGCAGCCCCAGCATTTT

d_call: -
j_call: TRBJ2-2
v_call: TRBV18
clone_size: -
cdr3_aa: CASSPPTGIDTGELFF
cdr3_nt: TGTGCCAGCTCACCACCTACAGGGATAGACACCGGGGAGCTGTTTTTT

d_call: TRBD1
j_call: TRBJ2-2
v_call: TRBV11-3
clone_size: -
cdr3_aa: CASSLSLRDRGVWNTGELFF
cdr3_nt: TGTGCCAGCAGCCTCAGCCTCCGGGACAGGGGAGTCTGGAACACCGGGGAGCTGTTTTTT

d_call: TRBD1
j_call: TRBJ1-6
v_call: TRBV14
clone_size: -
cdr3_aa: CASSQETGTSPLHF
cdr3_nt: TGTGCCAGCAGCCAAGAGACAGGGACTTCACCCCTCCACTTT

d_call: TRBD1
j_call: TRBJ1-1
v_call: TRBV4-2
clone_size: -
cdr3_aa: CASSQGLSGGLAEAFF
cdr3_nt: TGTGCCAGCAGCCAAGGACTGTCAGGGGGCCTGGCTGAAGCTTTCTTT

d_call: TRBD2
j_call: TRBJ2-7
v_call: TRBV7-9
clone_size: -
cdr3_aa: CASSSAGVDEQYF
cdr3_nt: TGTGCCAGCAGCTCGGCGGGGGTGGACGAGCAGTACTTC